Shown below are 8 T cell receptor beta chains from a single sample sequenced in a study of shared clonotypes between healthy human individuals (dated by TCRdb to the early 2020s). Preparation of the library involved the immunoSEQ multiplex PCR assay. Drawn from immuneACCESS, this table holds only the in-frame rearrangements with V and J called that TCRdb kept. Clones are partly lost; checked studies trace under half to an unresolved V gene and leave the rest unexplained. Present in this sample are about 450,000 clones, 79% of which were seen just once. The ten largest make up 10% to 15% of the sample. The material sequenced was PBMCs. The receptor source for this set is a woman aged 40 to 55 in good health. Some clones in this sample may be carry-over from other donors' samples.

The rearrangement links TRBV6-6 to TRBJ2-3, with TRBD2 matching 7 bases. Per the germline V gene, CDR1 is MNHNY and CDR2 is SVGAGI (reference sequence). The junction had 6 bases not matched to a gene; V was cut back by 5 bases and J by 1 base. This CDR3 spans 15 amino acids. Written as DNA, the CDR3 is TGTGCCAGCAGTCCCGCGGGGGTAGGCACAGATACGCAGTATTTT. Its protein is CASSPAGVGTDTQYF.

V and J are TRBV6-5 and TRBJ2-7; no clear D gene. The CDR3 contains 13 residues. Trimming shortened V by 7 bases and J by 3 bases, and 13 bases separated the two germline ends. CDR1 is MNHEY and CDR2 is SVGAGI in the germline V gene. The CDR3 sequence is CASNGYENYEQYF. The CDR3 bases are TGTGCCAGCAACGGCTACGAAAACTACGAGCAGTACTTC.

The chain combines TRBV5-1 with TRBJ2-5, with a tentative D call TRBD2 (5 bases). The V gene lost 4 bases and the J gene lost 0 bases, with 10 bases spanning the gap. The CDR3 has 14 amino acids. Germline V gene sequence: CDR1 SGHRS, CDR2 YFSETQ. CDR3 bases: TGCGCCAGCAGCGAGCGGCCGTACCAAGAGACCCAGTACTTC. Its translation is CASSERPYQETQYF.

This clone showed up many times. This sequence joins TRBV19 and TRBJ1-4; perhaps TRBD1 as D (5 bases). CDR3 length: 15 amino acids. Germline loops: CDR1 LNHDA, CDR2 SQIVND (reference sequence). The V and J ends lost 7 bases and 0 bases respectively, with 12 bases between them. CDR3 DNA: TGTGCCAGTACTAGGGACCTATCAACTAATGAAAAACTGTTTTTT. Amino acids: CASTRDLSTNEKLFF.

J is TRBJ2-1 and V is TRBV18, with D possibly TRBD1 on 6 matching bases. Germline V gives CDR1 KGHSH, CDR2 LQKENI. The CDR3 runs 14 residues. The V end was cut by 3 bases, the J end by 6 bases, with 12 bases between. The CDR3 coding sequence is TGTGCCAGCTCACCCGCGACAGGATCCAATGAGCAGTTCTTC. It encodes CASSPATGSNEQFF. Based on the CDR3 plus reference TRBV18 and TRBJ2-1, the full variable domain is NAGVMQNPRHLVRRRGQEARLRCSPMKGHSHVYWYRQLPEEGLKFMVYLQKENIIDESGMPKERFSAEFPKEGPSILRIQQVVRGDSAAYFCASSPATGSNEQFFGPGTRLTVL.

The V and J genes are TRBV30 and TRBJ2-2; possibly TRBD1 for D (5 bases). The germline CDR1 and CDR2 sequences are GTSNPN and SVGIG (reference sequence). The CDR3 has 15 amino acids. Trimming cost V 0 bases and J 2 bases, with 10 bases left between them. The CDR3 region has the DNA TGTGCCTGGAGTGTAATGGACACTAACACCGGGGAGCTGTTTTTT. Translating it yields CAWSVMDTNTGELFF.

The chain uses TRBV4-3 and TRBJ2-3; no firm D call. CDR1 and CDR2 from the germline V gene are LGHNA and YSLEER. V lost 4 bases, J lost 2 bases, and 13 bases lay in between. This CDR3 is 15 amino acids long. CDR3 sequence: CASSLNWIPTDTQYF. As DNA, the CDR3 is TGCGCCAGCAGCCTAAATTGGATCCCCACAGATACGCAGTATTTT.

The chain couples TRBV7-9 to TRBJ2-3; D gene ambiguous. The V end was cut by 1 base, the J end by 9 bases, with 11 bases between. CDR3 length: 13 amino acids. Germline CDR1 SEHNR, CDR2 FQNEAQ (reference sequence). Here the CDR3 reads CASSLVQASTQYF. DNA for the CDR3: TGTGCCAGCAGCTTAGTCCAGGCCTCAACGCAGTATTTT.